Below, 14 T cell receptor beta chains from the same sample are listed, as sequenced in a study of blood T cell repertoires in COVID-19. The method was immunoSEQ multiplex PCR; TCRdb's version includes in-frame clones alone and lacks a portion of them. This table has approximately 200,000 clones, 75% to 90% appearing once. The sample consisted of PBMCs or T cells enriched from blood (not recorded which). These receptors all stem from a woman aged 25 to 45 who had recovered from COVID-19.

This clone appeared a few times. The V call is TRBV27, the J call TRBJ1-2; TRBD1 aligns across 10 bases. The CDR3 length is 15 residues. With 5 bases clipped from V and 6 bases from J, the junction kept 9 bases outside the gene matches. Germline V gene data show CDR1 as MNHEY and CDR2 as SMNVEV (reference sequence). CDR3 sequence (DNA): TGTGCCAGCAGTAACACGCCGGGACAGGGGCATGGCTACACCTTC. This sequence encodes CASSNTPGQGHGYTF.

The V gene is TRBV6-5, the J gene TRBJ2-7; D is unresolved. CDR3 length equals 12 residues. Looked up from germline, CDR1 is MNHEY and CDR2 is SVGAGI. V was shortened by 6 bases and J by 4 bases, with 10 bases between the two germline ends. The CDR3 coding sequence is TGTGCCAGCAGGTCAGACACTTACGAGCAGTACTTC. This gives the protein CASRSDTYEQYF.

The V and J genes are TRBV6-5 and TRBJ2-3; 9 bases fit TRBD2. Germline V lookup: CDR1 MNHEY, CDR2 SVGAGI. With 0 bases clipped from V and 5 bases from J, the junction kept 3 bases outside the gene matches. The CDR3 length is 15 residues. CDR3 region: CASSYSAGGQDTQYF. The CDR3 bases are TGTGCCAGCAGTTACTCCGCGGGGGGGCAAGATACGCAGTATTTT.

This clone was seen only once. The CDR3: CASRDRDQTNEKLFF. Written as DNA, the CDR3 is TGTGCCAGCAGAGACAGGGACCAGACTAATGAAAAACTGTTTTTT. The V gene is TRBV28, the J gene TRBJ1-4, with 7 nucleotides matching TRBD1. The V gene's germline CDR1 is MDHEN and CDR2 SYDVKM. CDR3 length equals 15 residues. J lost 2 bases, V lost 6 bases, and 6 bases had no gene match.

This chain's CDR3 is CASSQERQVVTEAFF. The DNA for the CDR3 is TGTGCCAGCTCACAAGAGAGACAGGTTGTCACTGAAGCTTTCTTT. The chain recombines TRBV18 with TRBJ1-1; D might be TRBD1 (6 bases). The germline V gene encodes CDR1 KGHSH and CDR2 LQKENI. The CDR3 has 15 residues. V was shortened by 4 bases and J by 4 bases, with 16 bases between the two germline ends. Full variable domain (rest looked up from reference TRBV18 and TRBJ1-1): NAGVMQNPRHLVRRRGQEARLRCSPMKGHSHVYWYRQLPEEGLKFMVYLQKENIIDESGMPKERFSAEFPKEGPSILRIQQVVRGDSAAYFCASSQERQVVTEAFFGQGTRLTVV.

This rearrangement joins TRBV11-1 to TRBJ1-5; 8 bases line up with TRBD1. V shed 3 bases and J 6 bases; nucleotides not matched to a gene: 4. CDR3 size: 14 residues. Germline V gives CDR1 SGHAT, CDR2 FQDESV (reference sequence). In DNA form, the CDR3 reads TGTGCCAGCAGCTTGGACAGGGAAGGTCAGCCCCAGCATTTT. Residues: CASSLDREGQPQHF. Full variable domain (remainder filled in from reference TRBV11-1 and TRBJ1-5): EAEVAQSPRYKITEKSQAVAFWCDPISGHATLYWYRQILGQGPELLVQFQDESVVDDSQLPKDRFSAERLKGVDSTLKIQPAELGDSAMYLCASSLDREGQPQHFGDGTRLSIL.

This chain uses TRBV19 with TRBJ1-5; weak D call: TRBD1 (5 bases). Germline loops: CDR1 LNHDA, CDR2 SQIVND (reference sequence). Deletions cut 4 bases from V and 0 bases from J, with 16 bases between. There are 17 residues in the CDR3. CDR3 coding DNA: TGTGCCAGTAGTACCGGGACTGCTGATAATAGCAATCAGCCCCAGCATTTT. Translated: CASSTGTADNSNQPQHF.

The chain couples TRBV27 to TRBJ1-2; 7 nucleotides align to TRBD1. The CDR3 has 14 residues. Germline assignment: CDR1 MNHEY and CDR2 SMNVEV (reference sequence). After removal of 6 bases from V and 7 bases from J, the junction contained 11 bases not matched to a gene. CDR3 amino acids: CASSSAAGGVGYTF. The CDR3 bases are TGTGCCAGCAGCTCCGCAGCAGGGGGAGTTGGCTACACCTTC.

Turning to this clone: Different DNA sequences within this sample yield the same CDR3. The chain joins TRBV7-2 to TRBJ2-3; D is perhaps TRBD1 (6 bases). Germline V gives CDR1 SGHTA, CDR2 FQGNSA. V lost 5 bases, J lost 1 base, and 7 bases lay in between. The CDR3 spans 13 residues. CDR3 loop: CASSPGGTDTQYF. The CDR3 coding sequence is TGTGCCAGCAGCCCAGGGGGCACAGATACGCAGTATTTT.

J is TRBJ1-1 and V is TRBV7-2, with D maybe TRBD1 (5 bases). The V end was cut by 5 bases, the J end by 4 bases, with 26 bases between. The CDR3 contains 18 residues. Looked up from germline, CDR1 is SGHTA and CDR2 is FQGNSA. The CDR3 loop reads CASSPSSSGAVGGTEAFF. The CDR3 DNA is TGTGCCAGCAGCCCTTCGTCTTCGGGCGCGGTGGGGGGCACTGAAGCTTTCTTT.

The V and J genes are TRBV10-2 and TRBJ2-7; D possibly corresponds to TRBD1 (6 bases). Trimming removed 0 bases at V and 3 bases at J, with 9 bases between. Looked up from germline, CDR1 is WSHSY and CDR2 is SAAADI. The CDR3 is 14 amino acids. As DNA, the CDR3 is TGCGCCAGCAGTGAGTCGCCACAGGGCTACGAGCAGTACTTC. Residues: CASSESPQGYEQYF.

This sequence joins TRBV5-6 and TRBJ2-5; D unresolved. The CDR3 length is 13 residues. The germline V gene has CDR1 SGHDT and CDR2 YYEEEE. The ends were cut back, 4 bases at V and 3 bases at J, with 10 bases in the middle. As DNA, the CDR3 is TGTGCCAGCAGCCCCCTTAGTGAAGAGACCCAGTACTTC. Encoded protein: CASSPLSEETQYF.

This clone was seen a single time. The rearrangement links TRBV18 to TRBJ2-1, with unresolved D. V shed 5 bases and J shed 6 bases, with 20 bases lying between them. This CDR3 comprises 16 residues. Germline V gene sequence: CDR1 KGHSH, CDR2 LQKENI. The CDR3: CASSDLESLQANEQFF. Written as DNA, the CDR3 is TGTGCCAGCTCAGACCTGGAGTCCCTACAAGCCAATGAGCAGTTCTTC.

The rearrangement joins TRBV11-2 to TRBJ1-1; D is possibly TRBD1 (5 bases). The CDR3 is 13 residues long. With 3 bases removed from V and 1 base from J, the gap between germline ends came to 6 bases. Germline CDR1 and CDR2: SGHAT and FQNNGV. The CDR3 protein is CASSFGQNTEAFF. CDR3 in DNA: TGTGCCAGCAGCTTTGGACAGAACACTGAAGCTTTCTTT.